Here is one T cell receptor beta chain with its context. Its antigen remains unidentified. This could be a read error, since a much larger clone is one nucleotide away. J gave up 10 bases and V 1 base, and 3 bases lay outside the gene matches. The V gene's germline CDR1 is SEHNR and CDR2 FQNEAQ (reference sequence). The CDR3 runs 13 residues. Using RNA transcripts as the source, TCR beta CDR3 regions were amplified. A set of HTBI primers served as the primers for a first-round RT-PCR of the TCR CDR3. TCRdb used MiXCR to reprocess the multiplex PCR reads, holding one entry per CDR3 protein. This table has some 360,000 distinct CDR3 sequences, around 18% appearing once. Ophthalmopathy cases scored 3 or more on the Clinical Activity Score and 4 or more on NOSPECS grade, with duration below 3 months. This sample stems from a study of T cells in Graves' hyperthyroidism and ophthalmopathy. For the study at large: The initial diagnosis was the point when peripheral blood was collected, ahead of any treatment.

Study results and limitations: Ophthalmopathy, which appeared later, was predicted by the model a median about 6 months before onset. In simple terms, a model built on 13 V-J features told ophthalmopathy apart from stable hyperthyroidism.

This receptor was taken from a woman in her forties with Graves' ophthalmopathy. Sequenced sample: blood. This chain uses TRBV7-9 with TRBJ1-1; the match to TRBD1 covers 10 bases. This CDR3 reads CASSLGRDRGAFF. In nucleotides, the CDR3 is TGTGCCAGCAGCTTAGGCCGGGACAGGGGAGCTTTCTTT.